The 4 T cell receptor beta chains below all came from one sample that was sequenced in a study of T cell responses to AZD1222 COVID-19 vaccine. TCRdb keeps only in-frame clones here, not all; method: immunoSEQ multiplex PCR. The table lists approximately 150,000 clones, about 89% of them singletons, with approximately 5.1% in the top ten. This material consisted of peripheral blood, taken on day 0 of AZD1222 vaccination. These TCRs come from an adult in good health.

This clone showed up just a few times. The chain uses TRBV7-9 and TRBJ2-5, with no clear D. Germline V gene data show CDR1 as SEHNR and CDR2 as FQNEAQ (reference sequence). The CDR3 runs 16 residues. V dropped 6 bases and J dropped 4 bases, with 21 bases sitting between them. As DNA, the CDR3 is TGTGCCAGCAGTTATGGGGTCTCAAACCTACGAGAGACCCAGTACTTC. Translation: CASSYGVSNLRETQYF.

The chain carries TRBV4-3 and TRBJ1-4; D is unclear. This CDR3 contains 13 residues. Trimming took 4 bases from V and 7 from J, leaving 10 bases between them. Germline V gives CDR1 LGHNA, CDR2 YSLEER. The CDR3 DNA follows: TGCGCCAGCAGCCTACACCTGGGTGAAAAACTGTTTTTT. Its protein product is CASSLHLGEKLFF.

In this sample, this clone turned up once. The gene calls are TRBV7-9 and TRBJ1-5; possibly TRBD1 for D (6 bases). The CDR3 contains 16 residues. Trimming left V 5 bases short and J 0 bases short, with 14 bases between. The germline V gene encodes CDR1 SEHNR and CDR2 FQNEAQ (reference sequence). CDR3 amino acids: CASSQDSPYSNQPQHF. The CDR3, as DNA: TGTGCCAGCAGCCAGGACAGCCCTTATAGCAATCAGCCCCAGCATTTT.

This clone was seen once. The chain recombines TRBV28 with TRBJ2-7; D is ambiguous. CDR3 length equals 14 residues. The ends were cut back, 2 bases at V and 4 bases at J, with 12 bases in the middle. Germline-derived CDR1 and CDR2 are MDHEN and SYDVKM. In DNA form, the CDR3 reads TGTGCCAGCAGTTTACAGCTCCCAAGGTACGAGCAGTACTTC. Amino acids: CASSLQLPRYEQYF.